This is a list of T cell receptor beta chains from one sample in a study of blood T cell repertoires in COVID-19. Sequencing was performed with immunoSEQ multiplex PCR; in TCRdb, only in-frame clones are kept and a portion is missing. The sample yields some 150,000 clones, 84% seen once. Sequencing input: peripheral blood. The receptor source for this set is a human donor in a cohort sampled during active COVID-19. Both conserved end residues are part of each CDR3. A D gene is named only where the DNA matches it firmly. Not all rows give a size; the values are once, few, many and, for expanded clones, a class.

TRBV3-1/TRBV3-2,TRBD2,-,TRBJ2-7,TGTGCCAGCAGCCAAGGGCGGGGGAGCTCAGCCGAGCAGTACTTC,CASSQGRGSSAEQYF
TRBV11-3,TRBD1,-,TRBJ2-3,TGTGCCAGCAGCTCATCCGGGACAGGGTTGTCGGATACGCAGTATTTT,CASSSSGTGLSDTQYF
TRBV6-2/TRBV6-3,-,-,TRBJ2-1,TGTGCCAGCAGCCCCCTTCTATATCGCAATGAGCAGTTCTTC,CASSPLLYRNEQFF
TRBV7-6,TRBD2,-,TRBJ2-1,TGTGCCAGCAGCGCGGGAGGGGATATGCCCTACAATGAGCAGTTCTTC,CASSAGGDMPYNEQFF
TRBV5-1,TRBD1,-,TRBJ1-1,TGCGCCAGCAGCTTAAGTGGATGGGACAGGAGGAACACTGAAGCTTTCTTT,CASSLSGWDRRNTEAFF
TRBV21-1,-,-,TRBJ2-3,TGTGCCAGCAGCAAAGTTTTCGTTCGGGGGGAGGGGGATACGCAGTATTTT,CASSKVFVRGEGDTQYF
TRBV15,-,-,TRBJ2-5,TGTGCCACCAGCAGCCGGGACATCGAGACCCAGTACTTC,CATSSRDIETQYF
TRBV5-1,TRBD2,-,TRBJ2-7,TGCGCCAGCAGCTCCACCCCGGGACTAGCGGGGAGCGAGCAGTACTTC,CASSSTPGLAGSEQYF
TRBV5-1,TRBD2,few,TRBJ2-2,TGCGCCAGCAGCCGGGAGGCAGGGAACACCGGGGAGCTGTTTTTT,CASSREAGNTGELFF
TRBV12-3/TRBV12-4,-,-,TRBJ2-3,TGTGCCAGCACCCCCAAAACAGATACGCAGTATTTT,CASTPKTDTQYF
TRBV5-1,-,-,TRBJ2-7,TGCGCCAGCAGCCCAGAAGCAGGGCGAAGCTACGAGCAGTACTTC,CASSPEAGRSYEQYF
TRBV6-6,TRBD1,-,TRBJ1-5,TGTGCCAGCAGCTCCAGACAGGGGTCGTGGACCCAGCATTTT,CASSSRQGSWTQHF
TRBV10-3,TRBD2,-,TRBJ2-1,TGTGCCATCAGAGGGGCCGGGACTAGCGGATCTCCTGTGTTCTTC,CAIRGAGTSGSPVFF
TRBV5-1,TRBD2,-,TRBJ2-5,TGCGCCAGCAGCTTGACTAGCGGGGGGGCCGAAGAGACCCAGTACTTC,CASSLTSGGAEETQYF
TRBV6-4,TRBD1,-,TRBJ2-5,TGTGCCGGGCACTCGGGACAGGGGTGGGAGACCCAGTACTTC,CAGHSGQGWETQYF
TRBV4-2,TRBD1,-,TRBJ1-2,TGTGCCAGCAGCCTGGGACAGGGCTCCTATGGCTACACCTTC,CASSLGQGSYGYTF